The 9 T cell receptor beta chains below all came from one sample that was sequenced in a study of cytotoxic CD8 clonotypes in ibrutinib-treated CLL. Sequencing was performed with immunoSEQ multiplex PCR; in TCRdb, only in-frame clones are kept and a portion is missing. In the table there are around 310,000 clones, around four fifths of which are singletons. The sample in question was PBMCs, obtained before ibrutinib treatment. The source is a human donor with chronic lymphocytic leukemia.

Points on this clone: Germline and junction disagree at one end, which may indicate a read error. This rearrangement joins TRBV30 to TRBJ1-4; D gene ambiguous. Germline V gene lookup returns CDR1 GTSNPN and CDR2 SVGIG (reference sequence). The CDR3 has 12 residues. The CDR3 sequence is CAGRGTNEKLFF. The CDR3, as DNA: TGTGCCGGGAGAGGAACTAATGAAAAACTGTTTTTT.

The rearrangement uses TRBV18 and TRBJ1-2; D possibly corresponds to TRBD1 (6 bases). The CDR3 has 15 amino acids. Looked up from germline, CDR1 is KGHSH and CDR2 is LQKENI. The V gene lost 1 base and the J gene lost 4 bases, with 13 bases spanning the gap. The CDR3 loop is CASSPLYRDTYGYTF. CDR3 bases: TGTGCCAGCTCACCACTCTACAGGGACACCTATGGCTACACCTTC. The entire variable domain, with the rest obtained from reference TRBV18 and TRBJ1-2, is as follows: NAGVMQNPRHLVRRRGQEARLRCSPMKGHSHVYWYRQLPEEGLKFMVYLQKENIIDESGMPKERFSAEFPKEGPSILRIQQVVRGDSAAYFCASSPLYRDTYGYTFGSGTRLTVV.

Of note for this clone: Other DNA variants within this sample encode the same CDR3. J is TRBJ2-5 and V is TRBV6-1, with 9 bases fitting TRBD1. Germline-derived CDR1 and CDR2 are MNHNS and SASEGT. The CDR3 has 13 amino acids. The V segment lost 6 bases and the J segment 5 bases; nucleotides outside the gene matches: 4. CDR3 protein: CASSETGGETQYF. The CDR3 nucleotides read TGTGCCAGCAGCGAGACAGGGGGTGAGACCCAGTACTTC.

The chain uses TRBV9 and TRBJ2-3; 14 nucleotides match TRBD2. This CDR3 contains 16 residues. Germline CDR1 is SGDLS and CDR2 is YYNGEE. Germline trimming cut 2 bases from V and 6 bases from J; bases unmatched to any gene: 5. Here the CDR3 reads CASSVTSGRVADTQYF. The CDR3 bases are TGTGCCAGCAGCGTGACTAGCGGGAGGGTGGCGGATACGCAGTATTTT.

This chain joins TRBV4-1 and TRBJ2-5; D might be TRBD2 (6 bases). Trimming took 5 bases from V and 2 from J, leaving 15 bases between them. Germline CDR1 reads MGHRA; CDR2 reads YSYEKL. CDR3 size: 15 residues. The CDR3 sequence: CASSEPSAGQETQYF. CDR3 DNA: TGCGCCAGCAGCGAACCTTCGGCGGGACAAGAGACCCAGTACTTC.

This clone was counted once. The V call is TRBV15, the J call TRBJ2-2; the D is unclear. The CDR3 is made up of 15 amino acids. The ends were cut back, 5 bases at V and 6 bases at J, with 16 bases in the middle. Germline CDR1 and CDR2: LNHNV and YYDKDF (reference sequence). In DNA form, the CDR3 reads TGTGCCACCAGCGATGAGGATGTCAGTCCCGGGGAGCTGTTTTTT. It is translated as CATSDEDVSPGELFF.

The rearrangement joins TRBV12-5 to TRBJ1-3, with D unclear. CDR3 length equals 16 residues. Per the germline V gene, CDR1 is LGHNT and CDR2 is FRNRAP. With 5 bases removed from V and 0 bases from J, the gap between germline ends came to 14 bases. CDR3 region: CASGPRRARSGNTIYF. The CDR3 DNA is TGTGCTAGTGGTCCCCGACGGGCCCGCTCTGGAAACACCATATATTTT.

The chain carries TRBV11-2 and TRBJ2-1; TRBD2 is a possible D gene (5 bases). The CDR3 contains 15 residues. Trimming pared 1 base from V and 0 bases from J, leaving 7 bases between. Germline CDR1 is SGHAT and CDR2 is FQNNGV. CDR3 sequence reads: CASSLVSGSYNEQFF. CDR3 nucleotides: TGTGCCAGCAGCTTAGTGAGCGGCTCCTACAATGAGCAGTTCTTC. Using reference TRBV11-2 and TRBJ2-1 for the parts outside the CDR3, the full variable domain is EAGVAQSPRYKIIEKRQSVAFWCNPISGHATLYWYQQILGQGPKLLIQFQNNGVVDDSQLPKDRFSAERLKGVDSTLKIQPAKLEDSAVYLCASSLVSGSYNEQFFGPGTRLTVL.

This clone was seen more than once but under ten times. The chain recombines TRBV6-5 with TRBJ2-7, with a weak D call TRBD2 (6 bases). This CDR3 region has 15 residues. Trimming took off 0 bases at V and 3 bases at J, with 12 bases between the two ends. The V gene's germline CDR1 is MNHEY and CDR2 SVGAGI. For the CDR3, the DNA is TGTGCCAGCAGTTACTCGGGACTTGATTTCTACGAGCAGTACTTC. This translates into CASSYSGLDFYEQYF.